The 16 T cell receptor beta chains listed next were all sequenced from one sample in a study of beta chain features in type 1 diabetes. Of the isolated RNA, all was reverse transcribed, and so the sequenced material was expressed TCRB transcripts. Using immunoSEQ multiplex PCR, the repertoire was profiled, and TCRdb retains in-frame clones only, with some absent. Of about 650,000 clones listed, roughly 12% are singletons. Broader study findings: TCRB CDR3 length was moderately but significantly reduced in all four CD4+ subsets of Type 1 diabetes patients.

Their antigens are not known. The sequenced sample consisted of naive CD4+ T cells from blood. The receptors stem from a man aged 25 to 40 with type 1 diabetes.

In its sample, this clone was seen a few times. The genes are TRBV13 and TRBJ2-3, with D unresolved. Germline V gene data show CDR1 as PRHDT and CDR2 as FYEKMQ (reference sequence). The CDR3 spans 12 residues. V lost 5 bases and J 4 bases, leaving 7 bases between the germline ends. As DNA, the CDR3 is TGTGCCAGCAGCCCTTTTTCAGATACGCAGTATTTT. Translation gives CASSPFSDTQYF.

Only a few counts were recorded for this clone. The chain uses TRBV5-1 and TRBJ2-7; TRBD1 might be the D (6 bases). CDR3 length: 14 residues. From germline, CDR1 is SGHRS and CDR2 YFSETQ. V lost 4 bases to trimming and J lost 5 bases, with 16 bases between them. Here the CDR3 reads CASSELPGVDEQYF. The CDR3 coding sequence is TGCGCCAGCAGCGAACTACCAGGGGTAGACGAGCAGTACTTC.

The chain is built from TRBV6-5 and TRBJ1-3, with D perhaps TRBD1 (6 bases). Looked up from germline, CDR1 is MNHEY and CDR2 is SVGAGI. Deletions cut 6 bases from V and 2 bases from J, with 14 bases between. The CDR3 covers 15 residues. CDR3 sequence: CASSLVRGTGNTIYF. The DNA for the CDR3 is TGTGCCAGCAGCCTGGTCAGGGGAACTGGAAACACCATATATTTT.

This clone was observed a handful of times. The CDR3 DNA follows: TGCGCCAGCAGCAACGAGCCAGGAGCCCAAGAGACCCAGTACTTC. The encoded protein is CASSNEPGAQETQYF. The rearrangement joins TRBV5-1 to TRBJ2-5; D remains unclear. The CDR3 contains 15 residues. Trimming took off 4 bases at V and 1 base at J, with 14 bases between the two ends. Germline CDR1 and CDR2: SGHRS and YFSETQ.

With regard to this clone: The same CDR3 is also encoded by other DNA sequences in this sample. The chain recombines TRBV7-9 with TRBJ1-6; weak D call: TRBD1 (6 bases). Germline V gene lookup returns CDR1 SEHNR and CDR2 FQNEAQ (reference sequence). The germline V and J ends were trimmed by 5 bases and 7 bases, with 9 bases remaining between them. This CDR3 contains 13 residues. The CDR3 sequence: CASSPTGNSPLHF. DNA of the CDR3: TGTGCCAGCAGCCCAACAGGGAATTCACCCCTCCACTTT.

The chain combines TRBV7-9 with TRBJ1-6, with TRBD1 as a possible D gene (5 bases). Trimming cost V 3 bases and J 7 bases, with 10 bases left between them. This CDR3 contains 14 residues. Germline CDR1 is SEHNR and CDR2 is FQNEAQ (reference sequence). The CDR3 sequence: CASSFGGDNSPLHF. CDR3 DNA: TGTGCCAGCAGCTTTGGGGGGGACAATTCACCCCTCCACTTT.

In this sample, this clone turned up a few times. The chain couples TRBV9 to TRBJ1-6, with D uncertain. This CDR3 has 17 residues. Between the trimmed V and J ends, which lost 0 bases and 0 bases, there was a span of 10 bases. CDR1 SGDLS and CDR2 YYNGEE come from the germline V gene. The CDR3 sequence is CASSVGEGISYNSPLHF. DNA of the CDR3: TGTGCCAGCAGCGTAGGGGAGGGAATCTCCTATAATTCACCCCTCCACTTT.

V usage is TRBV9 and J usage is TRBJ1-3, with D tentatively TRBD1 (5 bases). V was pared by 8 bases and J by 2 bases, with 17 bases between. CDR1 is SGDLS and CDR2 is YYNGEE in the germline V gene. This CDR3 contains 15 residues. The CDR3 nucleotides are TGTGCCAGTTCTAAGGGGAGCCCGACTGGAAACACCATATATTTT. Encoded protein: CASSKGSPTGNTIYF.

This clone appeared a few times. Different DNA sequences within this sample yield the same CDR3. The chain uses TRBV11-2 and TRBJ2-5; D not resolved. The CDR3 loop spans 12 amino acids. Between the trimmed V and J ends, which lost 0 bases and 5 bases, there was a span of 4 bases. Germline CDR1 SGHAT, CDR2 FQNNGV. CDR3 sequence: CASSLDRETQYF. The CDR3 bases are TGTGCCAGCAGCTTAGATCGGGAGACCCAGTACTTC.

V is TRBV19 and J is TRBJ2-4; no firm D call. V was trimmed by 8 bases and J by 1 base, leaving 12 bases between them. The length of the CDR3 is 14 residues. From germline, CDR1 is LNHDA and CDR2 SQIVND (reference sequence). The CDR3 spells CASSLQWAKNIQYF. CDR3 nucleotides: TGTGCCAGTTCATTACAATGGGCCAAAAACATTCAGTACTTC. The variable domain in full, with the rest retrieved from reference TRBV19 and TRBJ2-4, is DGGITQSPKYLFRKEGQNVTLSCEQNLNHDAMYWYRQDPGQGLRLIYYSQIVNDFQKGDIAEGYSVSREKKESFPLTVTSAQKNPTAFYLCASSLQWAKNIQYFGAGTRLSVL.

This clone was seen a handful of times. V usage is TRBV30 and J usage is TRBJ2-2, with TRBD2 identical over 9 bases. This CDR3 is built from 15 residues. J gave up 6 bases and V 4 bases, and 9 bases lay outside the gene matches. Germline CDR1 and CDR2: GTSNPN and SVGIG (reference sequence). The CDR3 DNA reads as TGTGCCTGGAAGACCGGGACTAGCTGGCCCGGGGAGCTGTTTTTT. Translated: CAWKTGTSWPGELFF.

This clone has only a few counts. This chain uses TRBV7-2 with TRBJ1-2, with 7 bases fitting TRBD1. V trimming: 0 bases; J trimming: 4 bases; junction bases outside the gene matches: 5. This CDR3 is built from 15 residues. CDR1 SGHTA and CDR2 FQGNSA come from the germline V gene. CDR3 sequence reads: CASSLATGLGYGYTF. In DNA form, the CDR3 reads TGTGCCAGCAGCTTAGCGACAGGGTTAGGCTATGGCTACACCTTC.

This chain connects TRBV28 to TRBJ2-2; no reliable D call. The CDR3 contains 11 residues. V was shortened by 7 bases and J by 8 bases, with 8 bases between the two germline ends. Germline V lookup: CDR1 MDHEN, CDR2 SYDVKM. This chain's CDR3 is CASTPGGELFF. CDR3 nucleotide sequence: TGTGCCAGCACTCCTGGGGGGGAGCTGTTTTTT.

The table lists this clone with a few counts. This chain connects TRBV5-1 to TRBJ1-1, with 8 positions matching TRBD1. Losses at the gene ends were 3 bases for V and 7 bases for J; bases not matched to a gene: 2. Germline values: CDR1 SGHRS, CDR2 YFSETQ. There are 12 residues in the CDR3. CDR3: CASSSGGIEAFF. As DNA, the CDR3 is TGCGCCAGCAGCTCAGGGGGCATTGAAGCTTTCTTT.

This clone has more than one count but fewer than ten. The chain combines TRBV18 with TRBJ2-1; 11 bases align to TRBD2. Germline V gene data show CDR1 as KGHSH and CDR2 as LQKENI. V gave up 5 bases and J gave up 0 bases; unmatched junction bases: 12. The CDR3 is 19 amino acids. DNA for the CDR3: TGTGCCAGCTCAACCCTTCTAGCGGGGGGACCGAGCTCCTACAATGAGCAGTTCTTC. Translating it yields CASSTLLAGGPSSYNEQFF.

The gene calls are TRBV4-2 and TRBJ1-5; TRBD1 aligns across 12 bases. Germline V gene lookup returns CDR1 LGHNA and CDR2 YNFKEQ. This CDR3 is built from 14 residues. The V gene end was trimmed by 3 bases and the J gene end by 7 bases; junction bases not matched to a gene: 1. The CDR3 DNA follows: TGTGCCAGCAGCCAGGGACAGGGGGCCCAGCCCCAGCATTTT. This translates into CASSQGQGAQPQHF.